This passage covers 13 T cell receptor beta chains from one sample sequenced in a study of post-analysis software for immune sequencing data. Study-level findings and limits: TRBV segments more frequent in patients than in controls numbered roughly 5 and included TRBV5-6, TRBV5-1 and TRBV20-1.

These TCRs are of unknown antigen specificity. The library was made from cDNA and included unique molecular identifiers. TCRdb re-called the PCR reads through MiXCR, storing one row per CDR3 protein. The sample yields roughly 540,000 distinct CDR3 sequences, 34% seen once. Material: blood. These receptors were collected from a girl aged 2-17 years with multiple sclerosis.

This clonotype was counted between two and nine times. V is TRBV15 and J is TRBJ1-6; D is undetermined. Per the germline V gene, CDR1 is LNHNV and CDR2 is YYDKDF (reference sequence). V lost 5 bases and J 4 bases, leaving 12 bases between the germline ends. CDR3 length: 15 residues. CDR3 loop: CATSRSGPYNSPLHF. The CDR3 coding sequence is TGTGCCACCAGCCGGTCAGGCCCTTATAATTCACCCCTCCACTTT.

The chain combines TRBV6-5 with TRBJ2-7; D unclear. Between the trimmed V and J ends, which lost 4 bases and 3 bases, there was a span of 10 bases. The CDR3 is made up of 13 amino acids. The germline V gene has CDR1 MNHEY and CDR2 SVGAGI. CDR3 nucleotide sequence: TGTGCCAGCAGTTCCCCAAGGTTCTACGAGCAGTACTTC. Encoded protein: CASSSPRFYEQYF.

This clonotype was seen more than once but under ten times. This chain uses TRBV4-1 with TRBJ1-2, with a possible D match to TRBD1 (6 bases). The CDR3 sequence is 15 residues long. Germline lookup yields CDR1 MGHRA and CDR2 YSYEKL. V was clipped by 3 bases and J by 4 bases, with 15 bases between them. The CDR3 DNA sequence: TGCGCCAGCAGCCAGCAAGCGGGGGGCGGCTATGGCTACACCTTC. The encoded protein is CASSQQAGGGYGYTF.

The chain uses TRBV10-1 and TRBJ2-1, with D maybe TRBD2 (5 bases). Germline assignment: CDR1 WNHNN and CDR2 SYGVQD (reference sequence). The CDR3 has 16 amino acids. Trimming stripped 0 bases from V and 3 bases from J, with 12 bases between. CDR3 amino acids: CASSESSGPVYNEQFF. The CDR3 DNA sequence: TGCGCCAGCAGTGAGTCGAGCGGACCCGTCTACAATGAGCAGTTCTTC.

The chain is built from TRBV12-3 or TRBV12-4 and TRBJ1-1, with unresolved D. CDR3 length equals 13 residues. The V and J ends lost 5 bases and 8 bases respectively, with 15 bases between them. The CDR3, as DNA: TGTGCCAGCAGTCCCGAACAGTGGCTGGAAGCTTTCTTT. As protein: CASSPEQWLEAFF.

In this sample, this clonotype turned up many times. This chain joins TRBV5-5 and TRBJ2-5; D remains unclear. Trimming removed 0 bases from V and 7 bases from J, with 10 bases in between. Germline CDR1 and CDR2: SGHKS and YYEKEE (reference sequence). This CDR3 has 13 residues. As DNA, the CDR3 is TGTGCCAGCAGCTTGGCTGGGCTCCCGACCCAGTACTTC. Translated: CASSLAGLPTQYF.

The chain uses TRBV29-1 and TRBJ2-1; D is undetermined. CDR3 length: 11 amino acids. The germline V and J ends were trimmed by 5 bases and 8 bases, with 10 bases remaining between them. CDR1 and CDR2 (germline): SQVTM, ANQGSEA. CDR3 in DNA: TGCAGCGTTCGTTTGAACCATGAGCAGTTCTTC. This codes for CSVRLNHEQFF.

The sample holds a few counts of this clonotype. The chain links TRBV5-1 to TRBJ2-7, with TRBD1 matching 11 bases. After removal of 0 bases from V and 2 bases from J, the junction contained 1 base not matched to a gene. The V gene's germline CDR1 is SGHRS and CDR2 YFSETQ. CDR3 length: 15 residues. The CDR3 DNA follows: TGCGCCAGCAGCTTGGGGACAGGGGGCGCCTACGAGCAGTACTTC. Translation: CASSLGTGGAYEQYF.

The chain carries TRBV5-1 and TRBJ2-3, with 12 bases matching TRBD2. The V gene end was trimmed by 4 bases and the J gene end by 2 bases; junction bases not matched to a gene: 8. Germline CDR1 and CDR2: SGHRS and YFSETQ. The CDR3 totals 17 residues. CDR3 amino acids: CASSVLTSGGTTDTQYF. CDR3 nucleotide sequence: TGCGCCAGCAGCGTCCTGACTAGCGGGGGAACCACAGATACGCAGTATTTT.

This clonotype has only a few counts. V gene TRBV6-4 combines with J gene TRBJ2-3; D unresolved. The germline gives CDR1 MRHNA, CDR2 SNTAGT. The CDR3 is 14 residues long. V lost 4 bases and J lost 1, with 9 bases in between. CDR3 sequence: CASSAGVGTDTQYF. The CDR3 DNA follows: TGTGCCAGCAGTGCCGGCGTAGGCACAGATACGCAGTATTTT.

The table lists this clonotype with a few counts. V usage is TRBV20-1 and J usage is TRBJ2-1; a possible D gene is TRBD1 (6 bases). The V gene lost 1 base and the J gene lost 5 bases, with 9 bases spanning the gap. CDR1 and CDR2 (germline): DFQATT, SNEGSKA (reference sequence). The CDR3 runs 13 residues. The CDR3 region has the DNA TGCAGTGCTAGAGCGGACAGTAACAATGAGCAGTTCTTC. It translates to CSARADSNNEQFF.

The chain has TRBV29-1 and TRBJ2-5; a weak D match, TRBD1 (6 bases). This CDR3 contains 14 residues. V was trimmed by 5 bases and J by 2 bases, leaving 15 bases between them. Germline V CDR1 and CDR2: SQVTM, ANQGSEA. This chain's CDR3 is CSVLPPGAQETQYF. The DNA of the CDR3 is TGCAGCGTTCTTCCCCCAGGGGCTCAAGAGACCCAGTACTTC.

The V call is TRBV13, the J call TRBJ2-2, with no clear D. CDR3 length: 12 amino acids. The germline V gene encodes CDR1 PRHDT and CDR2 FYEKMQ (reference sequence). Trimming left V 5 bases short and J 8 bases short, with 9 bases between. The CDR3 DNA follows: TGTGCCAGCAGCCCATCGAAGGGGGAGCTGTTTTTT. This encodes CASSPSKGELFF.